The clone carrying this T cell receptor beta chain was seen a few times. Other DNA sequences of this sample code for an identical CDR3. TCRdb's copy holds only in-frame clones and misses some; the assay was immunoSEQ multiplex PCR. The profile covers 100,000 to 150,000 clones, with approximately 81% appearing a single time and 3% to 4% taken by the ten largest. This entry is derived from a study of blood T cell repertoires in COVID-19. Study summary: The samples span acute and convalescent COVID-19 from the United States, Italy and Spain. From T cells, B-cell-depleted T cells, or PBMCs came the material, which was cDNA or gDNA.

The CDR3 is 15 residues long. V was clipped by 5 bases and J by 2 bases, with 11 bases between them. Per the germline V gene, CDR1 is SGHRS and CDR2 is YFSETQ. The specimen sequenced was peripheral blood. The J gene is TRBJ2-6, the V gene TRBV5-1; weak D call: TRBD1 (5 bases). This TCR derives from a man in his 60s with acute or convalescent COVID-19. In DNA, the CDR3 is TGCGCCAGCAGTTCTCAGGGCGCTGGGGCCAACGTCCTGACTTTC. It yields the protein CASSSQGAGANVLTF.